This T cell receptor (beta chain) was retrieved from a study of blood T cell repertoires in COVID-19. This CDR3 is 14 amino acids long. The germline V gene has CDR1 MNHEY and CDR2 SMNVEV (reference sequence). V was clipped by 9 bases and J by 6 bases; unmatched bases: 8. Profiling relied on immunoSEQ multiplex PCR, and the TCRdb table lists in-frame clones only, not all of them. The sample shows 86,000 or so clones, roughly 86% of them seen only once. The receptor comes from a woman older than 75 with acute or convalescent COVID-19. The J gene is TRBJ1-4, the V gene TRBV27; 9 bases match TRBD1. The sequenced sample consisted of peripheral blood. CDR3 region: CASRPRTGDEKLFF. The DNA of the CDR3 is TGTGCCAGTCGTCCCCGGACAGGGGATGAAAAACTGTTTTTT.